This T cell receptor beta chain was retrieved from a study of post-analysis software for immune sequencing data. Overall study results and limits: There was significantly lower normalized Chao1 diversity in multiple sclerosis patients than in controls. Patients had higher frequencies than controls of about 5 TRBV segments, including TRBV5-6, TRBV5-1 and TRBV20-1.

Comments on this clonotype: Its antigen is undetermined.

Each TCR beta cDNA library carried unique molecular identifiers. MiXCR, run by TCRdb on the PCR reads, gives a single entry per CDR3 protein. Among hundreds of thousands of distinct CDR3 sequences listed, around 60% were seen once. Germline V gene lookup returns CDR1 SGDLS and CDR2 YYNGEE. The CDR3 loop spans 15 amino acids. V was cut by 4 bases and J by 4 bases, with 15 bases left in between. This chain links TRBV9 with TRBJ2-1; no clear D gene. Source material: blood. The receptor was isolated from a girl aged 2 to 9 with multiple sclerosis. The CDR3 here is CASSNPVLGYNEQFF. The CDR3 DNA is TGTGCCAGCAGCAATCCGGTCCTAGGGTACAATGAGCAGTTCTTC.